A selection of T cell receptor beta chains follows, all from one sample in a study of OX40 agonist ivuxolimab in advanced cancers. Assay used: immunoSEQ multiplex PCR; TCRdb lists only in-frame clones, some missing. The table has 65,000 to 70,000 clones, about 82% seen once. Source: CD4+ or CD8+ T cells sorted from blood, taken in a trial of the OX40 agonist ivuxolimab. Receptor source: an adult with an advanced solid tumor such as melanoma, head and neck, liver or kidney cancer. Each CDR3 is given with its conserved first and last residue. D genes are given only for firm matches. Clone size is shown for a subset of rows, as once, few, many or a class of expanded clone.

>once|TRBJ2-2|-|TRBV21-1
CASSKFLTWHTRTTGELFF
TGTGCCAGCAGCAAATTTTTGACGTGGCACACCCGCACCACCGGGGAGCTGTTTTTT
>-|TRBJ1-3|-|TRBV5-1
CASSLAGAGNTIYF
TGCGCCAGCAGCTTGGCAGGGGCTGGAAACACCATATATTTT
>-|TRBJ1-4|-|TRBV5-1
CASSTEPNEKLFF
TGCGCCAGCAGCACCGAACCTAATGAAAAACTGTTTTTT
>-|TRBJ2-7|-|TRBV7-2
CASRYRDYEQYF
TGTGCCAGCAGGTACAGGGACTACGAGCAGTACTTC
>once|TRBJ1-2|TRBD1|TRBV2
CASSLDREGGYTF
TGTGCCAGCAGCTTGGACAGGGAGGGTGGCTACACCTTC
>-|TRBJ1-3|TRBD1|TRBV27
CASSHDREANTIYF
TGTGCCAGCAGTCACGACAGGGAGGCAAACACCATATATTTT
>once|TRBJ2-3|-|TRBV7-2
CASSLRGPSTDTQYF
TGTGCCAGCAGCTTACGGGGCCCTAGCACAGATACGCAGTATTTT
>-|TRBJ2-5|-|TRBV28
CASSLPGGKTQYF
TGTGCCAGCAGCCTGCCAGGCGGGAAGACCCAGTACTTC
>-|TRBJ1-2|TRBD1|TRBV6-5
CASSYSTGRSGYTF
TGTGCCAGCAGTTACTCGACAGGGAGGAGTGGCTACACCTTC
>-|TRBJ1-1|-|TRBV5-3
CARSSPNRDPQEHTEAFF
TGTGCCAGAAGCTCCCCCAACAGGGACCCCCAAGAACACACTGAAGCTTTCTTT